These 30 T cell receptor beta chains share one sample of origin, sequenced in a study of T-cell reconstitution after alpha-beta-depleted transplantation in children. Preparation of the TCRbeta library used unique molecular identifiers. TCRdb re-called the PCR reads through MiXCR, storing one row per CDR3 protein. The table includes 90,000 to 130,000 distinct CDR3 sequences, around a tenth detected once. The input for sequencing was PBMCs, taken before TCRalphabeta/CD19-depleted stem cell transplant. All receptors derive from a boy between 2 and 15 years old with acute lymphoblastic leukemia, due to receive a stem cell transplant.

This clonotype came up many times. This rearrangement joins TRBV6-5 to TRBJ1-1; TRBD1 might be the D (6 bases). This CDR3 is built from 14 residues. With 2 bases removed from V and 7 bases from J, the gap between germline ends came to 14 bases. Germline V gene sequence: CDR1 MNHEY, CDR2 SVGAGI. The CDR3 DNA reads TGTGCCAGCAGTTACATAACAGGGCAGGGTGAAGCTTTCTTT. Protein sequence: CASSYITGQGEAFF.

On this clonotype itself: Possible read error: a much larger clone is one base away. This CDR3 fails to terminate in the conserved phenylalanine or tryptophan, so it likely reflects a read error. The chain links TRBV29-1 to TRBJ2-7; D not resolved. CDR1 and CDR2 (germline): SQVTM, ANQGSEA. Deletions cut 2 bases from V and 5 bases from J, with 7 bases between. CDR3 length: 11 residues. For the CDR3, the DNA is TGCAGCGTTGAAACCGGACACGAGCAGTACCTC. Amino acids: CSVETGHEQYL.

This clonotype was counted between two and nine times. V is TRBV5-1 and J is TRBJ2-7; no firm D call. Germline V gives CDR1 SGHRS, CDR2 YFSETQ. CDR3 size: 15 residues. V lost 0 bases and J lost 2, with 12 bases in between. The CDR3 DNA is TGCGCCAGCAGCTTGGCCGGTACTGGTCCCTACGAGCAGTACTTC. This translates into CASSLAGTGPYEQYF.

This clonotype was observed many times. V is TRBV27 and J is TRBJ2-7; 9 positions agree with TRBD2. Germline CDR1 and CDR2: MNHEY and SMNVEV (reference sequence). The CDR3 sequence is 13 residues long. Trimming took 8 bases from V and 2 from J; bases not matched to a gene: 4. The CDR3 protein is CASAEREAYEQYF. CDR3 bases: TGTGCCAGCGCAGAGCGGGAGGCCTACGAGCAGTACTTC.

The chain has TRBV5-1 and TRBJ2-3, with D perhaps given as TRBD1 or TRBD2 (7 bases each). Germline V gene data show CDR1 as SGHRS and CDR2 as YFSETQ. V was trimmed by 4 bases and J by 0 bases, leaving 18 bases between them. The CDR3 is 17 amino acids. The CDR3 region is CASSGRGGPTSTDTQYF. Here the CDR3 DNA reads TGCGCCAGCAGCGGCAGGGGGGGTCCGACTAGCACAGATACGCAGTATTTT.

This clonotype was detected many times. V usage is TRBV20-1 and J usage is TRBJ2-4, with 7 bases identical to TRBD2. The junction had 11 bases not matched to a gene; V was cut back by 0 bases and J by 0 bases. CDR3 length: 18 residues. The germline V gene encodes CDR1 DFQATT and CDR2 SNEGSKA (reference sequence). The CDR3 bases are TGCAGTGCTAGAGACTATAGCGGGTTCGGCCAAGCCAAAAACATTCAGTACTTC. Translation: CSARDYSGFGQAKNIQYF.

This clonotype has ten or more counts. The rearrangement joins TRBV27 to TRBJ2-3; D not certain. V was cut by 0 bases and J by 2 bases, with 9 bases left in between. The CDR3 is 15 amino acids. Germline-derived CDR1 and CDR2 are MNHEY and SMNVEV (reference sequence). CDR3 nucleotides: TGTGCCAGCAGTTTATCCCTCCTAAACACAGATACGCAGTATTTT. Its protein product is CASSLSLLNTDTQYF.

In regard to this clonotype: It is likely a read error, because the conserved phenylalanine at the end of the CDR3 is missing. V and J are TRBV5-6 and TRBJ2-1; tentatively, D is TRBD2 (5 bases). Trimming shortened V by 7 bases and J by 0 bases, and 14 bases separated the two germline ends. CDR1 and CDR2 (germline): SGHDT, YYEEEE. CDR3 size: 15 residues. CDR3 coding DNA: TGTGCCAGCGGATTAGAAGGGAGCTCCTACAATGAGCAGTTCTAC. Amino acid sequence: CASGLEGSSYNEQFY.

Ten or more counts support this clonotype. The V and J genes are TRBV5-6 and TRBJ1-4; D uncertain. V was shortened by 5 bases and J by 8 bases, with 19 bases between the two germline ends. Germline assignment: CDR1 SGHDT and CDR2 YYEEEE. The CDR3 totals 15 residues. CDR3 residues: CASSPAPADEEKLFF. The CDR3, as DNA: TGTGCCAGCAGTCCGGCCCCGGCGGATGAAGAAAAACTGTTTTTT.

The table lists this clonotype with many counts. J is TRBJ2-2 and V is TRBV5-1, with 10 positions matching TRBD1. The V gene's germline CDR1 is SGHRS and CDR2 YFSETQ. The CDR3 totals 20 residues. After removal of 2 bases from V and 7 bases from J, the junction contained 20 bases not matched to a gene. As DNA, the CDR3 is TGCGCCAGCAGCTTCCGACAGGGGGCGGCGAGCGGTCCGAAGGGCGGGGAGCTGTTTTTT. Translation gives CASSFRQGAASGPKGGELFF.

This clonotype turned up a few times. CDR3 region: CAWRGIAGAPYEQYF. In DNA, the CDR3 is TGTGCCTGGCGGGGTATAGCGGGAGCCCCCTACGAGCAGTACTTC. The chain couples TRBV30 to TRBJ2-7, with 9 bases fitting TRBD2. V shed 5 bases and J 2 bases; nucleotides not matched to a gene: 10. Germline CDR1 and CDR2: GTSNPN and SVGIG (reference sequence). This CDR3 spans 15 amino acids.

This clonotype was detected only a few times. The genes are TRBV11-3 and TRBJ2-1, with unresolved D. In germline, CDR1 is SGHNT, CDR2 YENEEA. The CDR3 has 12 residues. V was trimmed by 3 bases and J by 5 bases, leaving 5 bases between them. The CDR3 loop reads CASSLRNNEQFF. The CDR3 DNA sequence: TGTGCCAGCAGCTTGCGTAACAATGAGCAGTTCTTC.

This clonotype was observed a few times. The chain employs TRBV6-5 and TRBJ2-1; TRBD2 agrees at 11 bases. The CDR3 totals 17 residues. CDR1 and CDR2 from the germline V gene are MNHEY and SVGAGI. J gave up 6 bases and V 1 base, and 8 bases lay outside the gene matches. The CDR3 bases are TGTGCCAGCAGTTACTACCTCACTAGCGGGAGTCTCAATGAGCAGTTCTTC. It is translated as CASSYYLTSGSLNEQFF.

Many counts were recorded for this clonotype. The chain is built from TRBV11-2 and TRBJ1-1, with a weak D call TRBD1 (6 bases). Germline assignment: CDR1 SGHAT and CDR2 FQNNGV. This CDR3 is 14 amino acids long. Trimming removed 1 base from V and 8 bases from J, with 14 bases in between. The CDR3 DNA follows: TGTGCCAGCAGCTTAGGGCAGGGGCGCGAGGAAGCTTTCTTT. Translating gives CASSLGQGREEAFF.

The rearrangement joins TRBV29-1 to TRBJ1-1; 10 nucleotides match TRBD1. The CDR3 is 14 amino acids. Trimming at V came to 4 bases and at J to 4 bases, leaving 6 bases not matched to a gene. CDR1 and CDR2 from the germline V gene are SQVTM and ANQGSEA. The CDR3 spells CSVVGQGVITEAFF. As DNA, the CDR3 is TGCAGCGTTGTAGGACAGGGGGTTATCACTGAAGCTTTCTTT.

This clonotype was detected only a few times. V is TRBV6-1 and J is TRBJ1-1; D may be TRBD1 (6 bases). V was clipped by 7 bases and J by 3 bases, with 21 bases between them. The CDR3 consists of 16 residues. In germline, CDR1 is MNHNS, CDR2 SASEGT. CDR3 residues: CASMYGGTGAHTEAFF. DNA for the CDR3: TGTGCCAGCATGTACGGGGGGACGGGGGCGCACACTGAAGCTTTCTTT.

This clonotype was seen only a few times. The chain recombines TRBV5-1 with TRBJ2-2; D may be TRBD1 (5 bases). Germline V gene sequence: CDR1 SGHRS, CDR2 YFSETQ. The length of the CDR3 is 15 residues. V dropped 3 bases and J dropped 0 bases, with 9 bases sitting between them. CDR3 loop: CASSWEGANTGELFF. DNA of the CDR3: TGCGCCAGCAGCTGGGAAGGGGCGAACACCGGGGAGCTGTTTTTT.

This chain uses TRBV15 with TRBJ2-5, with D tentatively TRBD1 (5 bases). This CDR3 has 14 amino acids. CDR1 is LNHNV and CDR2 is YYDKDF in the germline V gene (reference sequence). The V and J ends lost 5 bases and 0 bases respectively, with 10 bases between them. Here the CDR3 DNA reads TGTGCCACCAGCCCAGGGTCCCACCAAGAGACCCAGTACTTC. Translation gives CATSPGSHQETQYF.

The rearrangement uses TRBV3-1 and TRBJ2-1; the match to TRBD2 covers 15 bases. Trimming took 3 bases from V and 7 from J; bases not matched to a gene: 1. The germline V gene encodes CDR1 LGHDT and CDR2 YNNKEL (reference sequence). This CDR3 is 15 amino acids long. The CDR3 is CASSHGLAGGNEQFF. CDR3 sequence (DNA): TGTGCCAGCAGCCACGGACTAGCGGGAGGGAATGAGCAGTTCTTC.

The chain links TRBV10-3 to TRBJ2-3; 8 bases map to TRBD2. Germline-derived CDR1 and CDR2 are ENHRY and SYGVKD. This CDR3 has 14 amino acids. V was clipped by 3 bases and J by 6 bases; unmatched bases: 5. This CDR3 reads CAISEPGRADTQYF. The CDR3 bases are TGTGCCATCAGTGAACCCGGGAGGGCGGATACGCAGTATTTT.

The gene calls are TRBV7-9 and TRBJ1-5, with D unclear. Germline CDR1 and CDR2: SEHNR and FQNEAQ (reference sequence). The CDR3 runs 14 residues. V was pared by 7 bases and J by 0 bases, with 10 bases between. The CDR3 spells CASNLVGSNQPQHF. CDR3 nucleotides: TGTGCCAGCAACCTGGTTGGTAGCAATCAGCCCCAGCATTTT.

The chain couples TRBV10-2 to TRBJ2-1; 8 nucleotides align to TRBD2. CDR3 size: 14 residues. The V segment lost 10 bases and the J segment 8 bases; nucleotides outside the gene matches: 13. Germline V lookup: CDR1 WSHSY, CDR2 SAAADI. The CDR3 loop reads CATSMSGRWDEQFF. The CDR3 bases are TGCGCCACATCTATGAGCGGGAGATGGGATGAGCAGTTCTTC.

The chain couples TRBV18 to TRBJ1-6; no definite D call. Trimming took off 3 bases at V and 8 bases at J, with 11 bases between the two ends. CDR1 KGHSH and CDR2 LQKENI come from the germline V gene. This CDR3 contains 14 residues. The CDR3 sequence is CASSPGQVYSPLHF. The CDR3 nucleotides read TGTGCCAGCTCACCGGGTCAGGTGTATTCACCCCTCCACTTT.

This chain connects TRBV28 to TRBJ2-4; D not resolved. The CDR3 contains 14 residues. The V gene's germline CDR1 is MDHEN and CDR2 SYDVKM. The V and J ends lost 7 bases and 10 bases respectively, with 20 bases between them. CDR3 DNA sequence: TGTGCCAGCACCGAATCCCACCTTTTCGGGATTCAGTACTTC. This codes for CASTESHLFGIQYF.

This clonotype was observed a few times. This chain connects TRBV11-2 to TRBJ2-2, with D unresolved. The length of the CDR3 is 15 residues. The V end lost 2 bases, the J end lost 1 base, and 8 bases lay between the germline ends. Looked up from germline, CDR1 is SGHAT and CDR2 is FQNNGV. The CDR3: CASSLTDMNTGELFF. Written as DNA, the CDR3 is TGTGCCAGCAGCTTAACCGACATGAACACCGGGGAGCTGTTTTTT.

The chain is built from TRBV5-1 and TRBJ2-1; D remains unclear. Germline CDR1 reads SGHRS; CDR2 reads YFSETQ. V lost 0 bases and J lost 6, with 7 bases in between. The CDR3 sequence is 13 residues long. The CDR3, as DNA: TGCGCCAGCAGCTTGGGGTTTCCCAATGAGCAGTTCTTC. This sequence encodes CASSLGFPNEQFF.

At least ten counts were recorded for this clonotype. CDR3 nucleotides: TGCAGTGCTTTGGGGTTCTGGCGGGCTGTTTACAATGAGCAGTTCTTC. Its protein product is CSALGFWRAVYNEQFF. This chain joins TRBV20-1 and TRBJ2-1, with D tentatively TRBD2 (5 bases). Germline CDR1 reads DFQATT; CDR2 reads SNEGSKA (reference sequence). The CDR3 loop spans 16 amino acids. With 5 bases removed from V and 4 bases from J, the gap between germline ends came to 21 bases.

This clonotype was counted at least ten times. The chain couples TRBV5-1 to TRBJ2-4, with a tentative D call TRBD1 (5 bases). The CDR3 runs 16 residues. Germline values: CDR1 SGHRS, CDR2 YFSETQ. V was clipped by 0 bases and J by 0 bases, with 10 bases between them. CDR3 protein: CASSLEGPLAKNIQYF. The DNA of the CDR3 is TGCGCCAGCAGCTTGGAGGGGCCACTAGCCAAAAACATTCAGTACTTC.

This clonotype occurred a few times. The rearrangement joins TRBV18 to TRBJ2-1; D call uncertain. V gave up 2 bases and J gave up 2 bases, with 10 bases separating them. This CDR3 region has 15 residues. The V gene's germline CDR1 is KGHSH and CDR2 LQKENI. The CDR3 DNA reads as TGTGCCAGCTCACCAGTCCGATCACCCTACAATGAGCAGTTCTTC. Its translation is CASSPVRSPYNEQFF.

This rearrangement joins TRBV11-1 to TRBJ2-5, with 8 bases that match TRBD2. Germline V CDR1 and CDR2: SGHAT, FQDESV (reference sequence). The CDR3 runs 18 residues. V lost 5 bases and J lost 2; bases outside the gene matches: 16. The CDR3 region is CASSPEWAGGRLQETQYF. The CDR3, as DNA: TGTGCCAGCAGCCCCGAATGGGCGGGAGGACGATTACAAGAGACCCAGTACTTC. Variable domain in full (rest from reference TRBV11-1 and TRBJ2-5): EAEVAQSPRYKITEKSQAVAFWCDPISGHATLYWYRQILGQGPELLVQFQDESVVDDSQLPKDRFSAERLKGVDSTLKIQPAELGDSAMYLCASSPEWAGGRLQETQYFGPGTRLLVL.